This is a list of T cell receptor beta chains from one sample in a study of persistence of HIV-infected CD4 T cells. The data were produced by immunoSEQ multiplex PCR, yet TCRdb's version contains in-frame clones alone and is incomplete. The sample has 40,000 to 60,000 clones; just under 90% are singletons. Their target antigens are unknown. Material: CD4+ T cells sorted from PBMCs after approximately 20-hour stimulation, obtained from a patient who received antiretroviral therapy. These receptor sequences come from an adult woman with HIV who was CMV-seropositive. Each CDR3 is given with its conserved first and last residue. Each record gives: CDR3 protein, CDR3 DNA, J gene, CDR3 length, D gene, V gene, clone size. D genes are given only for firm matches. Not all rows give a size; the values are once, few, many and, for expanded clones, a class.

CASSKARNRDRGASDEKLFF,TGTGCCAGCAGCAAAGCCCGAAACCGGGACAGGGGCGCGAGTGATGAAAAACTGTTTTTT,TRBJ1-4,20,NA,TRBV21-1,NA
CASSLAGQSNQPQHF,TGTGCCAGCAGCCTCGCCGGCCAGAGCAATCAGCCCCAGCATTTT,TRBJ1-5,15,NA,TRBV7-2,NA
CASGFSNTEAFF,TGTGCCAGCGGGTTTAGTAACACTGAAGCTTTCTTT,TRBJ1-1,12,NA,TRBV27,NA
CASSPRTGGNEKLFF,TGTGCCAGCTCACCCCGGACAGGGGGCAATGAAAAACTGTTTTTT,TRBJ1-4,15,TRBD1,TRBV18,NA
CASGPSGAGRGYTF,TGTGCCAGCGGCCCTTCTGGAGCCGGGAGGGGCTACACCTTC,TRBJ1-2,14,NA,TRBV5-4,NA
CASSYYGTGGGQPQHF,TGTGCCAGCAGTTACTACGGGACAGGGGGTGGGCAGCCCCAGCATTTT,TRBJ1-5,16,TRBD1,TRBV6-2/TRBV6-3,NA
CASSLAGGAYEQYF,TGTGCCAGCAGCTTAGCAGGGGGCGCGTACGAGCAGTACTTC,TRBJ2-7,14,TRBD1,TRBV7-8,NA
CASSSFRDRGRGSYEQYF,TGTGCCAGCAGTTCGTTCCGGGACAGGGGGCGCGGCTCCTACGAGCAGTACTTC,TRBJ2-7,18,TRBD1,TRBV27,NA
CASSLNPRFNYGYTF,TGTGCCAGCAGCTTAAACCCCCGTTTTAACTATGGCTACACCTTC,TRBJ1-2,15,NA,TRBV11-2,once
CASSVEGNSYNEQFF,TGTGCCAGCAGCGTAGAGGGAAACTCCTACAATGAGCAGTTCTTC,TRBJ2-1,15,NA,TRBV9,NA
CASSQVAREKKLFF,TGTGCCAGCAGCCAAGTGGCCAGGGAAAAAAAACTGTTTTTT,TRBJ1-4,14,NA,TRBV3-1/TRBV3-2,once
CAGRTGGGQPQHF,TGTGCCGGAAGGACAGGGGGCGGTCAGCCCCAGCATTTT,TRBJ1-5,13,TRBD1,TRBV28,once
CASSVYSQANTEAFF,TGTGCCAGCAGCGTATACTCTCAGGCTAACACTGAAGCTTTCTTT,TRBJ1-1,15,NA,TRBV7-9,few
CASSLDRPNTEAFF,TGTGCCAGCAGCTTAGACAGGCCGAACACTGAAGCTTTCTTT,TRBJ1-1,14,NA,TRBV7-9,NA
CASSLLGTELGTEAFF,TGTGCCAGCAGCTTATTAGGCACAGAGTTGGGCACTGAAGCTTTCTTT,TRBJ1-1,16,NA,TRBV5-4,NA
CASSQIGGRGPGYTF,TGTGCCAGCAGCCAGATAGGGGGCAGGGGGCCTGGCTACACCTTC,TRBJ1-2,15,TRBD1,TRBV3-1/TRBV3-2,NA
CAIRDHAETQYF,TGTGCCATCAGGGACCACGCGGAGACCCAGTACTTC,TRBJ2-5,12,NA,TRBV10-3,NA
CASSPGGQGHGEQFF,TGTGCCAGCTCACCTGGTGGACAGGGTCATGGAGAGCAGTTCTTC,TRBJ2-1,15,TRBD1,TRBV18,NA
CASSVGIAGQGSTIYF,TGTGCCAGCAGCGTAGGAATTGCAGGACAGGGGAGCACCATATATTTT,TRBJ1-3,16,TRBD1,TRBV9,NA
CASSYSILGGYEQYF,TGTGCCAGCAGTTACTCGATTTTAGGGGGCTACGAGCAGTACTTC,TRBJ2-7,15,NA,TRBV6-6,NA
CSAISYSGANVLTF,TGCAGCGCCATTAGTTACTCTGGGGCCAACGTCCTGACTTTC,TRBJ2-6,14,NA,TRBV29-1,NA
CAISDLQGSYEQYF,TGTGCCATCAGTGACCTACAAGGGTCTTACGAGCAGTACTTC,TRBJ2-7,14,NA,TRBV10-3,NA
CASSPGRSEKLFF,TGTGCCAGCAGCCCCGGCCGGAGTGAAAAACTGTTTTTT,TRBJ1-4,13,NA,TRBV28,NA
CASSQGGGRNQPQHF,TGTGCCAGCAGCCAAGGAGGGGGCCGAAATCAGCCCCAGCATTTT,TRBJ1-5,15,TRBD1,TRBV3-1/TRBV3-2,NA
CASSRGETAYGYTF,TGTGCCAGTAGTAGGGGGGAGACAGCCTATGGCTACACCTTC,TRBJ1-2,14,NA,TRBV19,medium-sized
CASRGSSGNTIYF,TGTGCCAGCAGGGGGAGCAGTGGAAACACCATATATTTT,TRBJ1-3,13,NA,TRBV27,NA
CASSWGRENYGYTF,TGTGCCAGCAGTTGGGGACGGGAGAACTATGGCTACACCTTC,TRBJ1-2,14,NA,TRBV28,NA
CASSPGLVNIQYF,TGTGCCAGCAGCCCCGGACTAGTTAACATTCAGTACTTC,TRBJ2-4,13,TRBD2,TRBV14,NA
CASSSRTSLAGELFF,TGCGCCAGCAGCTCCCGGACTAGTCTCGCCGGGGAGCTGTTTTTT,TRBJ2-2,15,TRBD2,TRBV5-1,NA
CATSGYGTGNEKLFF,TGTGCCACCAGTGGGTACGGGACAGGAAATGAAAAACTGTTTTTT,TRBJ1-4,15,TRBD1,TRBV24-1,NA
CASSSTSDTQYF,TGTGCCAGCAGTAGTACTTCAGATACGCAGTATTTT,TRBJ2-3,12,NA,TRBV28,once
CAIPGTSGSTDTQYF,TGTGCCATCCCAGGGACTAGCGGCAGCACAGATACGCAGTATTTT,TRBJ2-3,15,TRBD2,TRBV6-5,NA
CASSYWGGQAKNIQYF,TGTGCCAGCAGTTACTGGGGCGGTCAAGCCAAAAACATTCAGTACTTC,TRBJ2-4,16,NA,TRBV6-2/TRBV6-3,NA
CASSPVQSGAHTGELFF,TGTGCCAGCTCACCGGTTCAGAGCGGTGCCCACACCGGGGAGCTGTTTTTT,TRBJ2-2,17,NA,TRBV18,NA
CASSFLLTVGKAEAFF,TGTGCCAGCAGCTTCCTATTGACAGTTGGTAAGGCTGAAGCTTTCTTT,TRBJ1-1,16,NA,TRBV7-9,NA
CASSLTSGRAYNEQFF,TGCGCCAGCAGCTTAACTAGCGGGAGGGCGTACAATGAGCAGTTCTTC,TRBJ2-1,16,TRBD2,TRBV5-1,NA
CASTAYTEAFF,TGTGCCAGCACCGCGTACACTGAAGCTTTCTTT,TRBJ1-1,11,NA,TRBV28,few
CASSLYAPVGGDDYTF,TGTGCCAGCAGTTTGTACGCGCCAGTAGGGGGGGACGACTACACCTTC,TRBJ1-2,16,NA,TRBV28,NA